This T cell receptor beta chain was recovered during a study of early stage breast cancer tumors. Germline V gene lookup returns CDR1 MDHEN and CDR2 SYDVKM. V was pared by 3 bases and J by 5 bases, with 5 bases between. The CDR3 runs 11 residues. Of note for this clone: Other DNA sequences of this sample code for an identical CDR3.

Clones were sequenced by immunoSEQ multiplex PCR, and TCRdb holds only the in-frame ones, with some missing. Of some 72,000 clones in the sample, 65% to 85% were seen once. The TCR sequence derives from a person between 55 and 69 years old with breast cancer. Sequencing input: blood. The chain employs TRBV28 and TRBJ2-7, with D unclear. Here the CDR3 DNA reads TGTGCCAGCAGTTTTCGAGACGAGCAGTACTTC. It specifies CASSFRDEQYF.